This TCR beta chain was sequenced for a study of neurological immune-mediated disorders. There are many counts of this clonotype. This CDR3 is 16 amino acids long. The J segment lost 0 bases and the V segment lost 6 bases, leaving 8 bases of the junction unmatched. CDR1 is DFQATT and CDR2 is SNEGSKA in the germline V gene (reference sequence). The cDNA was generated by 5'RACE with 10-nucleotide random UMIs. TCRdb re-called the 5' RACE reads with MiXCR, one entry per CDR3 protein. The table includes some 30,000 distinct CDR3 sequences, 20% to 25% detected once. The clonotype originates from a man in his forties or fifties with HTLV-1-associated myelopathy (HAM/TSP). The sample was CD4+ T cells from blood. This chain joins TRBV20-1 and TRBJ2-6, with 7 bases fitting TRBD2. DNA for the CDR3: TGCAGTGCCCCGCGAGGCGGGAGCTCTGGGGCCAACGTCCTGACTTTC. It translates to CSAPRGGSSGANVLTF.